The table lists the clone carrying this T cell receptor beta chain with many counts. This table comes from immunoSEQ multiplex PCR, and its TCRdb copy is limited to in-frame clones, with some not included. The sample yields about 190,000 clones, roughly 73% seen once. V lost 2 bases, J lost 11 bases, and 8 bases stayed unmatched. Germline CDR1 reads WNHNN; CDR2 reads SYGVQD (reference sequence). The CDR3 totals 14 residues. This record comes from a study of blood T cell repertoires in COVID-19. This receptor was taken from a woman older than 75 with active or convalescent COVID-19. This chain links TRBV10-1 with TRBJ1-4; 7 nucleotides match TRBD1. Sequenced input: peripheral blood. As DNA, the CDR3 is TGCGCCAGCAGTGAGGAGACAGGGTCCGGGAAACTGTTTTTT. Amino acid sequence: CASSEETGSGKLFF.